One T cell receptor beta chain is described in this entry. Its antigen remains unknown. Each depressed patient was pairwise matched to a non-depressed control for sex, age, current smoking status and body mass index. Clones were read by immunoSEQ multiplex PCR, and TCRdb kept only the in-frame ones, dropping some. The sample has 10,000 to 15,000 clones; 80% to 95% are singletons. The data stem from a study of untreated major depressive disorder. Study-level results: Compared with controls, depressed patients showed more TRBV05-01 (Vbeta 5.1) usage in CD4+ T cells. The small study sample limits how generally findings apply. Only three preselected Vbeta families were compared in sequencing.

This CDR3 has 13 residues. V was cut by 6 bases and J by 1 base, with 7 bases left in between. Germline V lookup: CDR1 SGDLS, CDR2 YYNGEE. The sample consisted of CD4+ T cells from PBMCs. The TCR was taken from a woman aged 25 to 39 with major depressive disorder. The V and J genes are TRBV9 and TRBJ2-2, with unresolved D. Here the CDR3 reads CASNFGNTGELFF. Written as DNA, the CDR3 is TGTGCCAGCAACTTCGGGAACACCGGGGAGCTGTTTTTT.